These T cell receptor beta chains were read from a single sample in a study of regulatory T cells in long-lasting Graves disease. MiXCR, applied by TCRdb to the multiplex PCR reads, yields one record per CDR3 protein. The data hold 400,000 to 450,000 distinct CDR3 sequences, with roughly 15% observed a single time. These sequences were also reported in another study, on T cells in Graves' hyperthyroidism and ophthalmopathy.

The starting material was peripheral blood mononuclear cells (PBMCs), obtained at new diagnosis, from a patient treated with antithyroid drugs. These receptors were taken from a woman in her 30s with Graves disease. Each CDR3 is given with its conserved first and last residue. The D gene is left open where the match is weak. Size is omitted from some rows. Given values are once, few, many or a class for expanded clones.

d_gene	v_gene	j_gene	abundance	CDR3nt	CDR3aa
.	TRBV5-1	TRBJ2-1	many	TGCGCCAGCAGCTTGGCAGGGAATACCTACAATGAGCAGTTCTTC	CASSLAGNTYNEQFF
.	TRBV7-8	TRBJ1-5	many	TGTGCCAGCACCGATAATCGATGGAGGGGTTACAATCAGCCCCAGCATTTT	CASTDNRWRGYNQPQHF
.	TRBV18	TRBJ2-3	many	TGTGCCAGCTCACCCCCCTTACCCTCTGATACGCAGTATTTT	CASSPPLPSDTQYF
.	TRBV6-2/TRBV6-3	TRBJ1-1	many	TGTGCCAGCAGCCCGGGTCCGCGGAATCCCCCTGAAGCTTTCTTT	CASSPGPRNPPEAFF
TRBD2	TRBV7-8	TRBJ2-7	many	TGTGCCAGCAGCTTTACTAGCGGCTCCTACGAGCAGTACTTC	CASSFTSGSYEQYF
.	TRBV2	TRBJ2-7	many	TGTGCCAGCAACACTAGAAGCGAATACGAGCAGTACTTC	CASNTRSEYEQYF
.	TRBV6-5	TRBJ1-2	many	TGTGCCAGCAGTTACTTCAGGACCGGTTATGGCTACACCTTC	CASSYFRTGYGYTF
TRBD2	TRBV18	TRBJ2-1	many	TGTGCCAGCTCACCACGTCTGCGGGAGGGCCACAATGAGCAGTTCTTC	CASSPRLREGHNEQFF
.	TRBV27	TRBJ2-7	few	TGTGCCAGCTCCTCGAGGGATGACTCCTACGAGCAGTACTTC	CASSSRDDSYEQYF
TRBD1	TRBV27	TRBJ1-1	.	TGTGCCAGCAGTCTGGACAGGGAGTTGGACGCTTTCTTT	CASSLDRELDAFF
.	TRBV20-1	TRBJ2-2	.	TGCAGTGCTAGAGTGAGAAAACTGAACACCGGGGAGCTGTTTTTT	CSARVRKLNTGELFF
.	TRBV3-1	TRBJ1-2	many	TGTGCCAGCAGCCAAGACGTGTACGGGCGAGGAAGCTACACCTTC	CASSQDVYGRGSYTF
.	TRBV18	TRBJ2-5	.	TGTGCCAGCTCACCAGGGGTTTTTGAGACCCAGTACTTC	CASSPGVFETQYF
.	TRBV20-1	TRBJ1-2	many	TGCAGTGCGTCCCCCTGGGGCGATGGCTATGGCTACACCTTC	CSASPWGDGYGYTF
.	TRBV6-2/TRBV6-3	TRBJ2-3	few	TGTGCCGGCAGTTACTCGAGTGGAGATACGCAGTATTTT	CAGSYSSGDTQYF